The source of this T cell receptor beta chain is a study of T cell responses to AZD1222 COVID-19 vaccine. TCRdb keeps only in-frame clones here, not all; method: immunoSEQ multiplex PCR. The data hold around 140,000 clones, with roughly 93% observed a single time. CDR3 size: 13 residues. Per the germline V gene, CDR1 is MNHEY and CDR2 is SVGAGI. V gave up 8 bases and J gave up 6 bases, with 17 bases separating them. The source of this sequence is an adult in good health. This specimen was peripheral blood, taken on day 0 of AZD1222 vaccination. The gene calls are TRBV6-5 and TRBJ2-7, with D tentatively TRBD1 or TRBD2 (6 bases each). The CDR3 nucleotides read TGTGCCAGCTTGAACAGGGCCGGGAGCGAGCAGTACTTC. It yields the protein CASLNRAGSEQYF.